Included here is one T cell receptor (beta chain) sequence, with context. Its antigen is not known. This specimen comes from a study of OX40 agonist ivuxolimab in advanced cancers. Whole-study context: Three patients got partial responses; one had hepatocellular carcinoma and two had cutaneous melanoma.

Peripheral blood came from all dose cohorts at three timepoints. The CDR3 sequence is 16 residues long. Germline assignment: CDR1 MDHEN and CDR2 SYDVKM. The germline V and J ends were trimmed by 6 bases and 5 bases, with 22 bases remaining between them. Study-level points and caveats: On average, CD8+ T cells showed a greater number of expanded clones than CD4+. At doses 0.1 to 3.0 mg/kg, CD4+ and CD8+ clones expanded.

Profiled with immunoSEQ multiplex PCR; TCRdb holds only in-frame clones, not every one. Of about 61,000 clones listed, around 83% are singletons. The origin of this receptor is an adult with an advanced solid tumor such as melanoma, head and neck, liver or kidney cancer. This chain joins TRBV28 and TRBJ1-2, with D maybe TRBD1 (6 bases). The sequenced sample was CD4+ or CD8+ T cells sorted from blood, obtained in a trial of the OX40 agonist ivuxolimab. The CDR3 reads CASRTPVGGAYYGYTF. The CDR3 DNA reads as TGTGCCAGCAGAACTCCCGTTGGGGGCGCATATTATGGCTACACCTTC.